These 5 T cell receptor beta chains originate from one sample sequenced in a study of T cell clones after liver transplantation. Profiling relied on immunoSEQ multiplex PCR, and the TCRdb table lists in-frame clones only, not all of them. The table includes fewer than 20,000 clones, roughly 88% detected once. Sample: CD8+ T cells from blood, taken before liver transplant. These receptors were collected from a human donor who received a liver transplant.

This rearrangement joins TRBV9 to TRBJ1-1; D might be TRBD1 (6 bases). CDR1 and CDR2 from the germline V gene are SGDLS and YYNGEE. The CDR3 has 16 amino acids. Deletions cut 3 bases from V and 3 bases from J, with 18 bases between. The CDR3 nucleotides read TGTGCCAGCAGCGGTAGTTGGGGGGCAGGGGACACTGAAGCTTTCTTT. Amino acids: CASSGSWGAGDTEAFF.

The genes are TRBV4-1 and TRBJ1-2; maybe TRBD1 (5 bases). This CDR3 spans 15 amino acids. The V gene's germline CDR1 is MGHRA and CDR2 YSYEKL. Trimming shortened V by 0 bases and J by 3 bases, and 11 bases separated the two germline ends. The CDR3 sequence is CASSQDQGVDYGYTF. In DNA form, the CDR3 reads TGCGCCAGCAGCCAAGATCAGGGCGTAGACTATGGCTACACCTTC.

The J gene is TRBJ2-1, the V gene TRBV13; no firm D call. The CDR3 runs to 11 residues. Germline CDR1 PRHDT, CDR2 FYEKMQ (reference sequence). V lost 4 bases and J lost 10, with 8 bases in between. CDR3 amino acids: CASSSLAEQFF. The CDR3 bases are TGTGCCAGCAGCTCCCTCGCCGAGCAGTTCTTC.

The rearrangement links TRBV4-1 to TRBJ2-1; D remains unclear. The germline CDR1 and CDR2 sequences are MGHRA and YSYEKL. This CDR3 is built from 14 residues. Trimming stripped 0 bases from V and 6 bases from J, with 9 bases between. The CDR3: CASSQDLSSNEQFF. The CDR3 DNA follows: TGCGCCAGCAGCCAAGATCTATCGAGCAATGAGCAGTTCTTC.

The V and J genes are TRBV5-1 and TRBJ2-1; the D gene is possibly TRBD2 (6 bases). CDR3 length: 17 amino acids. Trimming stripped 4 bases from V and 0 bases from J, with 17 bases between. Germline CDR1 reads SGHRS; CDR2 reads YFSETQ. The CDR3 DNA is TGCGCCAGCAGCCCCCTAGGGGCGGGGTTCTCCTACAATGAGCAGTTCTTC. Protein sequence: CASSPLGAGFSYNEQFF.